A selection of T cell receptor beta chains follows, all from one sample in a study of T cell responses to AZD1222 COVID-19 vaccine. TCRdb keeps only in-frame clones here, not all; method: immunoSEQ multiplex PCR. Counted here are 120,000 or so clones, roughly 87% occurring once; the ten biggest clones make up 9.8%. The sample was peripheral blood, taken on day 0 of AZD1222 vaccination. The origin of the receptors is an adult in good health. CDR3s include the opening cysteine and the closing phenylalanine or tryptophan. The D gene is left open where the match is weak. The size of a clone is reported for some rows only, either as once, few or many, or as a class for expanded clones.

J gene: TRBJ1-2; D gene: -; clone size: -; V gene: TRBV7-9; CDR3 length: 13; CDR3 DNA: TGTGCCAGCAGCTTCGGGGACGCCTATGGCTACACCTTC; CDR3 protein: CASSFGDAYGYTF
J gene: TRBJ2-3; D gene: -; clone size: -; V gene: TRBV27; CDR3 length: 17; CDR3 DNA: TGTGCCAGCAGTTACCCGGGACCCCGGGGCGGCGGGGATACGCAGTATTTT; CDR3 protein: CASSYPGPRGGGDTQYF
J gene: TRBJ2-1; D gene: TRBD2; clone size: -; V gene: TRBV11-3; CDR3 length: 14; CDR3 DNA: TGTGCCAGCGGCCCCGGGGCGCGGGGGGGTGAGCAGTTCTTC; CDR3 protein: CASGPGARGGEQFF
J gene: TRBJ2-7; D gene: -; clone size: -; V gene: TRBV24-1; CDR3 length: 14; CDR3 DNA: TGTGCCACCAGTGATGCCGCGGATGGCTACGAGCAGTACTTC; CDR3 protein: CATSDAADGYEQYF
J gene: TRBJ2-1; D gene: -; clone size: -; V gene: TRBV5-4; CDR3 length: 13; CDR3 DNA: TGTGCCAGCAGCTCAGGGATAGACAATGAGCAGTTCTTC; CDR3 protein: CASSSGIDNEQFF
J gene: TRBJ2-1; D gene: -; clone size: once; V gene: TRBV11-3; CDR3 length: 13; CDR3 DNA: TGTGCCAGCAGCTTAGATCCCGTGGGGGAGCAGTTCTTC; CDR3 protein: CASSLDPVGEQFF
J gene: TRBJ2-3; D gene: -; clone size: -; V gene: TRBV11-3; CDR3 length: 13; CDR3 DNA: TGTGCCAGCAGCCCCCCTAGCACAGATACGCAGTATTTT; CDR3 protein: CASSPPSTDTQYF
J gene: TRBJ2-3; D gene: -; clone size: once; V gene: TRBV11-2; CDR3 length: 15; CDR3 DNA: TGTGCCAGCAGATCCCTGGGCGGACCCGCCGATACGCAGTATTTT; CDR3 protein: CASRSLGGPADTQYF
J gene: TRBJ1-2; D gene: -; clone size: -; V gene: TRBV5-1; CDR3 length: 13; CDR3 DNA: TGCGCCAGCAGCCCCGGGACGGGCTATGGCTACACCTTC; CDR3 protein: CASSPGTGYGYTF
J gene: TRBJ2-7; D gene: -; clone size: once; V gene: TRBV3-1/TRBV3-2; CDR3 length: 14; CDR3 DNA: TGTGCCAGCAGCCAAGGAGGGAGCAGCAACGAACAGTACTTC; CDR3 protein: CASSQGGSSNEQYF